The clone carrying this T cell receptor beta chain was seen a few times. Antigen unknown. Unmatched junction bases numbered 7, after V lost 0 bases and J lost 5 bases. Germline V CDR1 and CDR2: LGHNA, YNFKEQ. This CDR3 spans 17 amino acids. One entry per CDR3 protein, called by TCRdb with MiXCR from the 5' RACE reads. The table records a few hundred thousand distinct CDR3 sequences, about 28% of them present only once. This entry is derived from a study of identical twins' blood T cells. Three pairs of healthy female monozygous twins were the donors. Study-wide results and caveats: Top TCRbeta clonotypes were shared more with twin than unrelated donors. Shared environment remains a possible cause of twin similarity. Shared CDR3 clonotype counts tracked mainly the product of cloneset sizes.

The sequencing sample was made of PBMCs. This sequence joins TRBV4-2 and TRBJ1-6, with TRBD1 identical over 7 bases. The clonotype was recovered from a woman aged 18 to 49 in good health. The CDR3 DNA sequence: TGTGCCAGCAGCCAAGATTTTAGGGGGCCCAATAATTCACCCCTCCACTTT. As protein: CASSQDFRGPNNSPLHF.